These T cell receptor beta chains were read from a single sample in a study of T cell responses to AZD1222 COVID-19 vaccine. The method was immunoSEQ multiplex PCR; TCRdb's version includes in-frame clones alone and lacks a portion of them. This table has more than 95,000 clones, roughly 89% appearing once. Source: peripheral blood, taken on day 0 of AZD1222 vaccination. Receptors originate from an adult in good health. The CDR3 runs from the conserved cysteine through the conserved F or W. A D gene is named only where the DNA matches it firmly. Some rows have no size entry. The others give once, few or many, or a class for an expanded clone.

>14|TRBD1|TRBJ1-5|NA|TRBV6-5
CASSWTGSNQPQHF
TGTGCCAGCAGTTGGACAGGAAGCAATCAGCCCCAGCATTTT
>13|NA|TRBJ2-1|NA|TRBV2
CASSEETWDEQFF
TGTGCCAGCAGTGAAGAGACGTGGGATGAGCAGTTCTTC
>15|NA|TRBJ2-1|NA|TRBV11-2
CASSLAPGLINEQFF
TGTGCCAGCAGCTTAGCTCCCGGACTGATTAATGAGCAGTTCTTC
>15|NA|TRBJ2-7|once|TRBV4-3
CASSHGRTASYEQYF
TGCGCCAGCAGCCATGGAAGGACAGCATCCTACGAGCAGTACTTC
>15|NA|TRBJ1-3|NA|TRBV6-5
CASRNTGSSGNTIYF
TGTGCCAGCAGGAACACGGGGAGCTCTGGAAACACCATATATTTT
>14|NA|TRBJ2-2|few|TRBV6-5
CASSYSGNTGELFF
TGTGCCAGCAGTTACTCAGGGAACACCGGGGAGCTGTTTTTT
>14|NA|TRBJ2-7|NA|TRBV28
CASSLVGRDYEQYF
TGTGCCAGCAGCTTGGTCGGCAGGGACTACGAGCAGTACTTC
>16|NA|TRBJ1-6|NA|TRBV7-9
CASSLRTSWMNSPLHF
TGTGCCAGCAGCTTAAGGACCTCTTGGATGAATTCACCCCTCCACTTT
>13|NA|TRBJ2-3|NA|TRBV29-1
CSCSGQYTDTQYF
TGCAGCTGTAGCGGACAGTACACAGATACGCAGTATTTT
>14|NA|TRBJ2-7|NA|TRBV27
CASSLRRDLYEQYF
TGTGCCAGCAGCCTCCGGCGGGACCTCTACGAGCAGTACTTC
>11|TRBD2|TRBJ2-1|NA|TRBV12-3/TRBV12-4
CAITTSGEQFF
TGTGCCATCACGACTAGCGGTGAGCAGTTCTTC
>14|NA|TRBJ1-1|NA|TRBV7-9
CASSLVGTQVGAFF
TGTGCCAGCAGCTTAGTAGGTACCCAAGTTGGAGCTTTCTTT
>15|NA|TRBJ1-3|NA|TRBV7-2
CASSSGVLSGNTIYF
TGTGCCAGCAGTTCAGGAGTCCTTTCTGGAAACACCATATATTTT
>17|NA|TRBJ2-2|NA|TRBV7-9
CASSFPATSTNTGELFF
TGTGCCAGCAGCTTCCCCGCCACTAGCACGAACACCGGGGAGCTGTTTTTT
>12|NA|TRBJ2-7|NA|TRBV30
CAWGGVLNEQYF
TGTGCCTGGGGGGGAGTCCTCAACGAGCAGTACTTC
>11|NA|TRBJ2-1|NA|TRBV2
CASTQYNEQFF
TGTGCCAGCACCCAATACAATGAGCAGTTCTTC
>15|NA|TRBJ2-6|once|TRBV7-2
CASSFSPSGANVLTF
TGTGCCAGCAGCTTTTCACCCTCTGGGGCCAACGTCCTGACTTTC
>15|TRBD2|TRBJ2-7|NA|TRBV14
CASSPLAGEAYEQYF
TGTGCCAGCAGCCCTTTAGCGGGAGAGGCCTACGAGCAGTACTTC
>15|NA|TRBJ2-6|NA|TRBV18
CASSSAAPGANVLTF
TGTGCCAGCTCATCGGCCGCCCCTGGGGCCAACGTCCTGACTTTC
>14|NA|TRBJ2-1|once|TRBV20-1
CSASGFSSYNEQFF
TGCAGTGCTAGTGGGTTCAGCTCCTACAATGAGCAGTTCTTC
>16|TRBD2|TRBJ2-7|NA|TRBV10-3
CAISRGLAGGIYEQYF
TGTGCCATCAGTAGGGGACTAGCGGGAGGGATATACGAGCAGTACTTC
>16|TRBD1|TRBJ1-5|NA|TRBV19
CASSIVSAGGGQPQHF
TGTGCCAGTAGTATAGTCTCCGCAGGGGGTGGTCAGCCCCAGCATTTT
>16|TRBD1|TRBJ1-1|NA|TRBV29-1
CSVDGLTGARNTEAFF
TGCAGCGTTGACGGCCTGACAGGGGCTAGGAACACTGAAGCTTTCTTT
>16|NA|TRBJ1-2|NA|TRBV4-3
CASSQDLRGANYGYTF
TGCGCCAGCAGCCAAGATTTGAGGGGAGCTAACTATGGCTACACCTTC
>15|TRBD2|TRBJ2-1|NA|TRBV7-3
CASSSSLAGVDEQFF
TGTGCCAGCAGCTCCTCGCTGGCGGGAGTGGATGAGCAGTTCTTC
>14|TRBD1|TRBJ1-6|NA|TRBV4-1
CASSRAGGDSPLHF
TGCGCCAGCAGCCGGGCAGGGGGAGATTCACCCCTCCACTTT
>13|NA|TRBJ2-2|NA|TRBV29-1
CSSRSGVVGELFF
TGCAGCTCCCGGTCGGGGGTTGTCGGGGAGCTGTTTTTT
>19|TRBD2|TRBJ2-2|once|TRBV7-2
CASSPQLAGGPSVTGELFF
TGTGCCAGCAGCCCACAACTAGCGGGAGGGCCGAGTGTCACCGGGGAGCTGTTTTTT
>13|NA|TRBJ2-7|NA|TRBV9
CASSVAPEYEQYF
TGTGCCAGCAGCGTAGCTCCCGAGTACGAGCAGTACTTC
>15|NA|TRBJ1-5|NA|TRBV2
CASSDSWGRNQPQHF
TGTGCCAGCAGTGACTCGTGGGGGCGCAATCAGCCCCAGCATTTT
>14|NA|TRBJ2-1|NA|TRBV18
CASSLGRVGNEQFF
TGTGCCAGCTCCCTCGGGCGGGTCGGCAATGAGCAGTTCTTC
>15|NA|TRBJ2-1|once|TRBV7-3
CASSPIASTYNEQFF
TGTGCCAGCAGCCCCATAGCGTCGACCTACAATGAGCAGTTCTTC
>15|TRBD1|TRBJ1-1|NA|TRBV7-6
CASSFGQGGNTEAFF
TGTGCCAGCAGCTTCGGACAGGGCGGTAACACTGAAGCTTTCTTT
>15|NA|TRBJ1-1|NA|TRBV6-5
CASLPDSKLNTEAFF
TGTGCCAGTTTACCGGACAGCAAACTGAACACTGAAGCTTTCTTT
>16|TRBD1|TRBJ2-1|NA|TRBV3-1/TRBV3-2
CASSPTMTGTYNEQFF
TGTGCCAGCAGCCCGACAATGACAGGGACGTACAATGAGCAGTTCTTC
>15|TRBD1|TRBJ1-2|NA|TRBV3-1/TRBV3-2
CASSQGTGALYGYTF
TGTGCCAGCAGCCAAGGGACAGGGGCCCTCTATGGCTACACCTTC
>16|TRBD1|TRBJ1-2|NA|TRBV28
CASSPPDRSSNYGYTF
TGTGCCAGCAGTCCCCCGGACAGGAGCTCGAACTATGGCTACACCTTC
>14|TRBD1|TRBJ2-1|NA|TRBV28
CASAGTGSYNEQFF
TGTGCCAGCGCCGGGACAGGGTCCTACAATGAGCAGTTCTTC
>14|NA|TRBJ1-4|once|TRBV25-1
CASSEGAGHEKLFF
TGTGCCAGCAGTGAGGGGGCCGGACATGAAAAACTGTTTTTT